What follows are 10 T cell receptor beta chains derived from one specimen sequenced in a study of blood T cell repertoires in COVID-19. This table comes from immunoSEQ multiplex PCR, and its TCRdb copy is limited to in-frame clones, with some not included. The table records tens of thousands of clones, 81% of them present only once. The source material was peripheral blood. The receptors come from an elderly man with active or convalescent COVID-19.

In this sample, this clone turned up a few times. The gene calls are TRBV23-1 and TRBJ2-4; a possible D gene is TRBD2 (6 bases). TRBV23-1 is an open reading frame, and its role is uncertain. The V and J ends lost 10 bases and 0 bases respectively, with 25 bases between them. This CDR3 spans 18 amino acids. CDR3 sequence: CANPFGTLEGLAKNIQYF. Here the CDR3 DNA reads TGCGCCAACCCTTTCGGGACTCTCGAGGGCCTAGCCAAAAACATTCAGTACTTC.

The gene calls are TRBV7-2 and TRBJ2-6; perhaps TRBD2 as D (6 bases). The V end lost 5 bases, the J end lost 2 bases, and 10 bases lay between the germline ends. Germline values: CDR1 SGHTA, CDR2 FQGNSA. The CDR3 runs to 15 residues. This chain's CDR3 is CASSPTGAGANVLTF. CDR3 in DNA: TGTGCCAGCAGCCCAACGGGGGCTGGGGCCAACGTCCTGACTTTC.

The rearrangement uses TRBV2 and TRBJ1-2, with 7 bases lining up with TRBD1. There are 13 residues in the CDR3. V gave up 5 bases and J gave up 3 bases; unmatched junction bases: 3. Germline V gives CDR1 SNHLY, CDR2 FYNNEI. Written as DNA, the CDR3 is TGTGCCAGCAGTTCCCAGGGGGACTATGGCTACACCTTC. It yields the protein CASSSQGDYGYTF.

The chain carries TRBV10-3 and TRBJ2-7; TRBD2 matches at 9 bases. CDR1 ENHRY and CDR2 SYGVKD come from the germline V gene. The CDR3 is made up of 13 amino acids. Unmatched junction bases numbered 4, after V lost 6 bases and J lost 4 bases. The CDR3 DNA reads TGTGCCATCAGGATGACTAGCGGTTACGAGCAGTACTTC. Protein product: CAIRMTSGYEQYF.

The rearrangement uses TRBV6-2 or TRBV6-3 and TRBJ2-5; 11 bases fit TRBD2. Germline loops: CDR1 MNHEY, CDR2 SVGEGT. The CDR3 is made up of 16 amino acids. V gave up 4 bases and J gave up 1 base; unmatched junction bases: 5. CDR3 in amino acids: CASSFGLAGGQETQYF. DNA of the CDR3: TGTGCCAGCAGTTTCGGGCTAGCGGGGGGCCAAGAGACCCAGTACTTC.

The V gene is TRBV6-5, the J gene TRBJ1-5; D is unresolved. The CDR3 contains 13 residues. Trimming removed 5 bases at V and 6 bases at J, with 11 bases between. Germline V gene lookup returns CDR1 MNHEY and CDR2 SVGAGI. Here the CDR3 DNA reads TGTGCCAGCAGTCGAGGGAATGGTCAGCCCCAGCATTTT. It codes for CASSRGNGQPQHF.

The genes are TRBV6-6 and TRBJ2-1, with 8 bases matching TRBD2. The CDR3 is 14 residues long. J gave up 7 bases and V 0 bases, and 2 bases lay outside the gene matches. The germline V gene encodes CDR1 MNHNY and CDR2 SVGAGI (reference sequence). CDR3 sequence: CASSYSSGGNEQFF. The CDR3 DNA reads as TGTGCCAGCAGTTACTCTTCGGGGGGGAATGAGCAGTTCTTC.

This CDR3 reads CATDRSGGYGYTF. The DNA for the CDR3 is TGTGCCACAGACCGTTCCGGAGGCTATGGCTACACCTTC. The chain is built from TRBV6-5 and TRBJ1-2; D gene ambiguous. The ends were cut back, 10 bases at V and 4 bases at J, with 16 bases in the middle. Germline loops: CDR1 MNHEY, CDR2 SVGAGI. The CDR3 has 13 amino acids.

The gene calls are TRBV4-1 and TRBJ2-7, with D tentatively TRBD2 (6 bases). Germline loops: CDR1 MGHRA, CDR2 YSYEKL. The V and J ends lost 3 bases and 3 bases respectively, with 12 bases between them. The CDR3 is made up of 14 amino acids. The CDR3 sequence is CASSHTSSVYEQYF. DNA for the CDR3: TGCGCCAGCAGCCATACTAGCTCAGTCTACGAGCAGTACTTC.

In its sample, this clone was seen once. The chain employs TRBV9 and TRBJ2-3; TRBD2 agrees at 9 bases. The germline V gene has CDR1 SGDLS and CDR2 YYNGEE. The CDR3 is 17 amino acids. Trimming took 0 bases from V and 3 from J; bases not matched to a gene: 8. CDR3 residues: CASSVGGGGGRTDTQYF. In DNA, the CDR3 is TGTGCCAGCAGCGTAGGAGGCGGGGGGGGTCGTACAGATACGCAGTATTTT.